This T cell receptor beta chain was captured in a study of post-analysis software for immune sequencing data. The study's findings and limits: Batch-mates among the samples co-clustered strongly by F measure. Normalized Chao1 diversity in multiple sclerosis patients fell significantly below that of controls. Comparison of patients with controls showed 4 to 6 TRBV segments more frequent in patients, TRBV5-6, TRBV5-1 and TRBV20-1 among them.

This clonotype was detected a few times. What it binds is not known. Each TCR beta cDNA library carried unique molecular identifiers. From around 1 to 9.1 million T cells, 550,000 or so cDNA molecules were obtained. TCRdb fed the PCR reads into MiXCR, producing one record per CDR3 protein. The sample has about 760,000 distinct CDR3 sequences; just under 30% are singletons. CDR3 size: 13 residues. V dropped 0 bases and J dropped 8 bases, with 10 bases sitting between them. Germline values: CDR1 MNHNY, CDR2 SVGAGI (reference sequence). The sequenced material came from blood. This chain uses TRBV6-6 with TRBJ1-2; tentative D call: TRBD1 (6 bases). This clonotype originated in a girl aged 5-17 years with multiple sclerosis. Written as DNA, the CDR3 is TGTGCCAGCAGTTACTCAGACAGGTGGGGCTACACCTTC. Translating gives CASSYSDRWGYTF.